This T cell receptor (beta chain) was documented in a study of blood T cell repertoires in COVID-19. Study-wide background: Whether acute or convalescent, the COVID-19 samples came from the United States, Italy and Spain. T cells, B-cell-depleted T cells, or PBMCs supplied cDNA or gDNA.

V shed 11 bases and J shed 0 bases, with 13 bases lying between them. Germline loops: CDR1 LNHDA, CDR2 SQIVND (reference sequence). There are 13 residues in the CDR3. In its sample, this clone was seen a few times. Under the authors' procedure: Estimated nucleated cell counts came from reference gene primer amplification. Some clones are missing from TCRdb's copy, which holds only in-frame ones; the method was immunoSEQ multiplex PCR. V, J and clone size were drawn from that table, and D and trimming were deduced from the DNA. The table includes under 300,000 clones, 65% to 80% detected once. The V call is TRBV19, the J call TRBJ1-1; D not resolved. The source material was peripheral blood. This receptor was taken from a woman between 40 and 55 years old with active or convalescent COVID-19. The CDR3 here is CASAATMNTEAFF. CDR3 DNA: TGTGCCTCCGCGGCGACCATGAACACTGAAGCTTTCTTT.